This T cell receptor beta chain comes out of a study of spatial heterogeneity in lung cancer. Comment on this clonotype: Its antigen is unknown.

Noted time point: sample taken at primary tumor resection. There were 72 donors, all of them untreated patients with early-stage non-small cell lung cancer. Extraction of whole RNA from tumor, nontumor lung or frozen PBMC preceded unsorted sequencing. Findings and limits, study-wide: Ubiquitous and regional nonsynonymous mutations were tracked by counts of ubiquitous and regional expanded TCRs, respectively. The study found that expanded intratumoral alpha and beta TCR counts tracked tumor mutation counts. Coverage of tumor T cells, by estimate, reached roughly 7.7% for alpha chains and about 13% for beta chains.

TCRdb processed the 5' RACE reads anew with MiXCR; each CDR3 protein has one entry. The sample has 4,000 or so distinct CDR3 sequences; 7.5% to 10% are singletons. The sequence came from a male donor with early-stage non-small cell lung cancer. The sequenced sample was lung tumor tissue, obtained at surgery.

This CDR3 reads CASSQAPSGQLTQYF. Here the CDR3 DNA reads TGCGCCAGCAGCCAAGCCCCGAGCGGTCAGTTGACCCAGTACTTC. The chain employs TRBV4-3 and TRBJ2-5, with D possibly matching TRBD2 (5 bases). V lost 1 base to trimming and J lost 7 bases, with 16 bases between them. CDR3 size: 15 residues. Germline assignment: CDR1 LGHNA and CDR2 YSLEER.